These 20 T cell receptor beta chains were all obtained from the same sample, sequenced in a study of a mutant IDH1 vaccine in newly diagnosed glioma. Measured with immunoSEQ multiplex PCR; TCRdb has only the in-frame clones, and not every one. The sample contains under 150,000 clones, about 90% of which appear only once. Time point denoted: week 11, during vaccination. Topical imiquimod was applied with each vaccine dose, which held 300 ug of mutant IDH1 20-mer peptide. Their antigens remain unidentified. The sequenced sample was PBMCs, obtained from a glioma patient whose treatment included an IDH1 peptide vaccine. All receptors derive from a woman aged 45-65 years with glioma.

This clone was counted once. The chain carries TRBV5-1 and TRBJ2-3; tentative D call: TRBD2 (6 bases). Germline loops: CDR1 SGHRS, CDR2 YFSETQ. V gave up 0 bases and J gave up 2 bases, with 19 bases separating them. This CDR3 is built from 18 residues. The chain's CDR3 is CASSLARGLQGYTDTQYF. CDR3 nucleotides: TGCGCCAGCAGCTTGGCCCGGGGACTCCAGGGCTACACAGATACGCAGTATTTT.

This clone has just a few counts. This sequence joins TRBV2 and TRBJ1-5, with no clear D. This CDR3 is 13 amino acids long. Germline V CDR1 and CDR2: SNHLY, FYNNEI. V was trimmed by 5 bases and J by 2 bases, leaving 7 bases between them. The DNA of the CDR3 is TGTGCCAGCAGTATCAGCGGCAATCAGCCCCAGCATTTT. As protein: CASSISGNQPQHF.

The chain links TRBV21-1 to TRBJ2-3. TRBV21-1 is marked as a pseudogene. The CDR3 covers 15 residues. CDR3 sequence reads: CASRLKGFCTDTQYF. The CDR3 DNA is TGTGCCAGCAGACTTAAGGGCTTTTGCACAGATACGCAGTATTTT.

The DNA for the CDR3 is TGTGCCAGCAGCTCGGGACTAGTCCAAGAGACCCAGTACTTC. Its translation is CASSSGLVQETQYF. The rearrangement joins TRBV5-4 to TRBJ2-5, with 8 bases that match TRBD2. CDR1 SGHNT and CDR2 YYREEE come from the germline V gene (reference sequence). V trimming: 3 bases; J trimming: 1 base; junction bases outside the gene matches: 2. The CDR3 consists of 14 residues.

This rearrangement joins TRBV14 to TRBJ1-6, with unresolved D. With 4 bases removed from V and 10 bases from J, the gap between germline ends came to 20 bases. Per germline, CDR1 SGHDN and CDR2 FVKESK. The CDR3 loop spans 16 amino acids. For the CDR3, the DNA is TGTGCCAGCAGCCCGCGAGGAATTTTGGCTAACTCACCCCTCCACTTT. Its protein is CASSPRGILANSPLHF.

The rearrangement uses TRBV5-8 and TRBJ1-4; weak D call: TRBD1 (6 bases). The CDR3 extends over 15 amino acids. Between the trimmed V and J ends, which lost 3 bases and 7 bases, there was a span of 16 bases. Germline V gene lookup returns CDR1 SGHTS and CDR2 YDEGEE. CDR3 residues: CASSSWTVGGEKLFF. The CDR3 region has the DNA TGTGCCAGCAGCTCCTGGACAGTAGGTGGTGAAAAACTGTTTTTT.

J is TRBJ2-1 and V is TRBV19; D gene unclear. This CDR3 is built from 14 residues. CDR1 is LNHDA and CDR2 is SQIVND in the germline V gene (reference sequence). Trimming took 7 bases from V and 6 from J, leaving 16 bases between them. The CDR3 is CASNQVGLRNEQFF. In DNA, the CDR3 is TGTGCCAGTAATCAGGTTGGGTTACGCAATGAGCAGTTCTTC.

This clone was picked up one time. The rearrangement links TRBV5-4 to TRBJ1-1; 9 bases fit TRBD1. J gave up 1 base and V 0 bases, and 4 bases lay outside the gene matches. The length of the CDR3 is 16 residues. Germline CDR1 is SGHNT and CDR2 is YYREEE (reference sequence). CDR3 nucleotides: TGTGCCAGCAGCTTGGACAGGGGGCTTACGAACACTGAAGCTTTCTTT. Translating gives CASSLDRGLTNTEAFF.

The CDR3 bases are TGTGCCACCGGGCGCGAGCAGTACTTC. Residues: CATGREQYF. V is TRBV28 and J is TRBJ2-7; D not resolved. This CDR3 region has 9 residues. Germline V gene sequence: CDR1 MDHEN, CDR2 SYDVKM. The V end lost 10 bases, the J end lost 6 bases, and 7 bases lay between the germline ends.

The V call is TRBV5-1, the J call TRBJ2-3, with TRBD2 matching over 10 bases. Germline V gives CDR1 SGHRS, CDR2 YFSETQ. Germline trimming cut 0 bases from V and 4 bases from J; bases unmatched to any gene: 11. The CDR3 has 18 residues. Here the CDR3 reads CASSLGVLSGGKADTQYF. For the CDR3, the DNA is TGCGCCAGCAGCTTGGGAGTTCTTAGCGGGGGGAAGGCAGATACGCAGTATTTT.

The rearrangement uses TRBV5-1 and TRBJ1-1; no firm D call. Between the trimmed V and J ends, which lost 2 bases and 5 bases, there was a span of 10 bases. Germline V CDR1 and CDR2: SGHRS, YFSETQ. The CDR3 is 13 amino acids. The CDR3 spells CASSLAAITEAFF. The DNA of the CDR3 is TGCGCCAGCAGCTTAGCGGCGATTACTGAAGCTTTCTTT.

CDR3: CASSGNQGTGPQYF. CDR3 DNA: TGTGCCAGCAGCGGGAACCAGGGGACGGGGCCCCAGTACTTC. The chain has TRBV7-8 and TRBJ2-5; a possible D gene is TRBD1 (6 bases). The length of the CDR3 is 14 residues. The germline CDR1 and CDR2 sequences are SGHVS and FQNEAQ. V dropped 5 bases and J dropped 9 bases, with 19 bases sitting between them.

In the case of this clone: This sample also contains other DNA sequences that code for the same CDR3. The CDR3 sequence is CASNRSSYEQYF. The CDR3 nucleotides are TGTGCCAGCAACAGGAGCTCCTACGAGCAGTACTTC. The rearrangement joins TRBV21-1 to TRBJ2-7; the table's TRBD1 call for D was not verified on the DNA. TRBV21-1 is an annotated pseudogene. The CDR3 has 12 amino acids.

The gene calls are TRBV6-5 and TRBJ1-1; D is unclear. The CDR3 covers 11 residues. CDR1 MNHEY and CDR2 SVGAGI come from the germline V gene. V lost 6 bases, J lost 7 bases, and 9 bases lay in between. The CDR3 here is CASSAYHEAFF. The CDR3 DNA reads TGTGCCAGCAGCGCTTACCATGAAGCTTTCTTT.

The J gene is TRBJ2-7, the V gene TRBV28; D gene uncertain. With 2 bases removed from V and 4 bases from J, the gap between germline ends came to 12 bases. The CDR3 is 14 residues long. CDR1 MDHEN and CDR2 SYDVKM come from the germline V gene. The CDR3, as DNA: TGTGCCAGCAGTTTAGGACCTGCCATATACGAGCAGTACTTC. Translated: CASSLGPAIYEQYF.

The CDR3 loop is CASSLMSDPIPYEQYF. CDR3 coding DNA: TGTGCCAGCAGTCTGATGTCGGATCCAATCCCCTACGAGCAGTACTTC. The chain employs TRBV27 and TRBJ2-5; no definite D call. Near its end, the DNA agrees better with TRBJ2-7, so the J call may be wrong. The CDR3 is 16 residues long. Germline lookup yields CDR1 MNHEY and CDR2 SMNVEV (reference sequence).

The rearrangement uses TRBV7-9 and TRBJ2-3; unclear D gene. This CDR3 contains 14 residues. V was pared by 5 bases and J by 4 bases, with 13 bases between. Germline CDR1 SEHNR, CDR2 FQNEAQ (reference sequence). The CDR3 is CASSPTSAADTQYF. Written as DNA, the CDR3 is TGTGCCAGCAGCCCGACAAGCGCCGCAGATACGCAGTATTTT.

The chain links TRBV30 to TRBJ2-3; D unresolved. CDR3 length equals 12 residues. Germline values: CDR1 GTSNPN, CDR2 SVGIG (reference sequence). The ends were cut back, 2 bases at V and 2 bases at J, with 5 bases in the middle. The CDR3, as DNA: TGTGCCTGGAGTATCAACACAGATACGCAGTATTTT. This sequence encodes CAWSINTDTQYF. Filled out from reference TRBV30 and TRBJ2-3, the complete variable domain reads SQTIHQWPATLVQPVGSPLSLECTVEGTSNPNLYWYRQAAGRGLQLLFYSVGIGQISSEVPQNLSASRPQDRQFILSSKKLLLSDSGFYLCAWSINTDTQYFGPGTRLTVL.

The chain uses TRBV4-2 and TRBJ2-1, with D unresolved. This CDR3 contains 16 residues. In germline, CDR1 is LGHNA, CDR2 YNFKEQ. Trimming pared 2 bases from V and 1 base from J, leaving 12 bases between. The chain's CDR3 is CASSQRHLSSYNEQFF. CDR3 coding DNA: TGTGCCAGCAGCCAACGACATCTTTCATCCTACAATGAGCAGTTCTTC.

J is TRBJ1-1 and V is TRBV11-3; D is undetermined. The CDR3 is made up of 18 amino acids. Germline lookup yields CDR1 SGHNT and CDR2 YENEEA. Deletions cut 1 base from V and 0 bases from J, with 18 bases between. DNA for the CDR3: TGTGCCAGCAGCTTAGGAGGCGTGGATCAGCCACTGAACACTGAAGCTTTCTTT. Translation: CASSLGGVDQPLNTEAFF.